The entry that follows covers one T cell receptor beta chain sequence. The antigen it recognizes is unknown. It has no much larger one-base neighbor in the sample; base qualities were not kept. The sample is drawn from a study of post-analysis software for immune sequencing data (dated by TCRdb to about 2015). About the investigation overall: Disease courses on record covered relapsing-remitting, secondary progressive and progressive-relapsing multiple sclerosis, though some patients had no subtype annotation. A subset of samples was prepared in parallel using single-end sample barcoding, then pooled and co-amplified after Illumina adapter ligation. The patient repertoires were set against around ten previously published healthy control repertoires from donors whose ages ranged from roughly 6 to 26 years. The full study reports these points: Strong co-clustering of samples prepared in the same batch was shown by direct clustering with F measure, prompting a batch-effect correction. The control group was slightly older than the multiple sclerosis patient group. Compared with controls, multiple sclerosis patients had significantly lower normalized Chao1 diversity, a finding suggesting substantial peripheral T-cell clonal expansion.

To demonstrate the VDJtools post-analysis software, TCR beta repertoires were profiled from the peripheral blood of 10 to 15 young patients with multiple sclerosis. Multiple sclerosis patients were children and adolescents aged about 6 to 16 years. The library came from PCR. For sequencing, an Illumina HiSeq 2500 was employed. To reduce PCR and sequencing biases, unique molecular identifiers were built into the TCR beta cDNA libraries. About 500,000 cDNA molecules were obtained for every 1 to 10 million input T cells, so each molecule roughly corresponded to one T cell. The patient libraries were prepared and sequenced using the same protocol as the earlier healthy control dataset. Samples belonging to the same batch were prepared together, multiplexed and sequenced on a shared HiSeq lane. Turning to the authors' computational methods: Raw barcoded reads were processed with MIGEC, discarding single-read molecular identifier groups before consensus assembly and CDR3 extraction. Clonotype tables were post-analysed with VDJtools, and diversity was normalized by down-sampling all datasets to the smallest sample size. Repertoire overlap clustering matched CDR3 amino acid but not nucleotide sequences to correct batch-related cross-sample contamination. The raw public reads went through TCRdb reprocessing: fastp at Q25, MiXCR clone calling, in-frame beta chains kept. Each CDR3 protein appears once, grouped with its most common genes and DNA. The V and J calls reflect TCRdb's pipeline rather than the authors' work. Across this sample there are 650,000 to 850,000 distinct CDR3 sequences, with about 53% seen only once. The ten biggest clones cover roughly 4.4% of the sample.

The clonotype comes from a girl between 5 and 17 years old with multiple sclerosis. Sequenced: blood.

The nucleotides read TGCAGTGCTCCCCATTGGAAGCGGCTAAGCACAGATACGCAGTATTTT. This translates into CSAPHWKRLSTDTQYF. The chain is encoded by TRBV20-1 joined to TRBJ2-3; TRBD2 is a weak D gene call, 5 bases matching. CDR1 and CDR2 (DFQATT, SNEGSKA) derive from the germline V gene (reference sequence). Spanning cysteine to phenylalanine, the CDR3 consists of 16 amino acids. Kept here is only the CDR3 DNA, which spans 48 bases and is read in frame from base 1. Between the V and J ends, shortened by 5 bases and 0 bases respectively, the junction contains 18 bases.